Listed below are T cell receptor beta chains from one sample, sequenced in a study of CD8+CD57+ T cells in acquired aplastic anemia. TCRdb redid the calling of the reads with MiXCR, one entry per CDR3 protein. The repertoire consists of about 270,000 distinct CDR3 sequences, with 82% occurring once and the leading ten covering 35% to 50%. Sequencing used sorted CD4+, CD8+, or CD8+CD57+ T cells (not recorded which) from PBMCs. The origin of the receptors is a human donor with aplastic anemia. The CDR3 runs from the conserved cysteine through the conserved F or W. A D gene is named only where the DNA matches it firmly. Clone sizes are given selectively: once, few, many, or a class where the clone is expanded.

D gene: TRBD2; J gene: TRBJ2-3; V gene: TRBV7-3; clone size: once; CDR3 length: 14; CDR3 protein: CASSFAGGPGTTYF; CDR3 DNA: TGTGCCAGCAGCTTTGCGGGAGGTCCCGGTACGACGTATTTT
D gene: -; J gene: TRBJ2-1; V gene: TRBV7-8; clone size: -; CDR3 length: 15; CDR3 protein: CASSLGGSLDTQQFF; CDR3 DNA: TGTGCCAGCAGCCTAGGAGGAAGTCTCGACACGCAGCAGTTCTTC
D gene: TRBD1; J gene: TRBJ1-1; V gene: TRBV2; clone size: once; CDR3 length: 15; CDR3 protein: CASRLGGTGNTEAFF; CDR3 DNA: TGTGCCAGCAGGTTAGGGGGCACAGGGAACACTGAAGCTTTCTTT
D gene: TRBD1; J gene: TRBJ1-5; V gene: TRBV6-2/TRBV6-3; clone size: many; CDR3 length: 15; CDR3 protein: CASSSLGTGFQPQHF; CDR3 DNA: TGTGCCAGCAGTTCGCTCGGGACAGGGTTTCAGCCCCAGCATTTT
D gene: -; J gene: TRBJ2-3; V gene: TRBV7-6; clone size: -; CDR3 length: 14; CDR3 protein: CASSSAGVPAPQYF; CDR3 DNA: TGTGCCAGCAGCTCAGCCGGAGTACCCGCACCCCAGTACTTT
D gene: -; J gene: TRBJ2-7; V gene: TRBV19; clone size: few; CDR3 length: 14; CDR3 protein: CASSTLGQLYEQYF; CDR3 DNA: TGTGCCAGTAGTACTTTAGGACAGCTCTACGAGCAGTACTTC
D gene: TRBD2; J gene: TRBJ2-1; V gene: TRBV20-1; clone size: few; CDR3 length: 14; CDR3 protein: CSAYGAGGDNEQFF; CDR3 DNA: TGCAGTGCTTACGGGGCGGGAGGGGACAATGAGCAGTTCTTC
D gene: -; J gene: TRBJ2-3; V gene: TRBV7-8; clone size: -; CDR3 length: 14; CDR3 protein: CASSFHPGGTAQSF; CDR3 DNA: TGTGCCAGCAGCTTTCATCCAGGCGGGACAGCGCAGTCCTTT
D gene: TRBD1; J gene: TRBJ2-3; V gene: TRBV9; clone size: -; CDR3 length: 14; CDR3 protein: CASSLYGTENQPHF; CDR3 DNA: TGTGCCAGCAGCTTATACGGGACAGAAAATCAGCCGCATTTT
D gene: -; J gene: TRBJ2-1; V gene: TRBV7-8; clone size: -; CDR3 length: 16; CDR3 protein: CASSFQGSPGSHEQFF; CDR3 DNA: TGTGCCAGCAGCTTTCAGGGAAGCCCCGGGAGCCATGAGCAGTTCTTC
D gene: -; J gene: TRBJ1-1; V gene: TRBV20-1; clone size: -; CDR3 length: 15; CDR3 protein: CSASNWGRKNTEAFF; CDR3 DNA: TGCAGTGCTAGTAACTGGGGGCGCAAGAACACTGAAGCTTTCTTT
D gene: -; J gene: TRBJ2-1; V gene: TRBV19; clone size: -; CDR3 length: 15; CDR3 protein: CASSIAIGAYNEAFF; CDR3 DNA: TGTGCCAGTAGTATAGCTATCGGAGCCTACAATGAAGCGTTCTTC
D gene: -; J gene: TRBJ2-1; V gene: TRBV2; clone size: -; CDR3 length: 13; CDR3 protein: CASGVGGAITRSF; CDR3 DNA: TGTGCCAGCGGGGTCGGGGGCGCAATTACGCGGTCTTTT
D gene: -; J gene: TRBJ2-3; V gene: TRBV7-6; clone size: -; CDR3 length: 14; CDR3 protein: CASSLAGASADTHF; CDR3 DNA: TGTGCCAGCAGCTTAGCCGGCGCTAGCGCAGATACGCATTTT
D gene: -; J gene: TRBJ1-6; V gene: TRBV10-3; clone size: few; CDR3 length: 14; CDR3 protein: CAISEGVLNSPLHF; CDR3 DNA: TGTGCCATCAGTGAGGGGGTGCTTAATTCACCCCTCCACTTT
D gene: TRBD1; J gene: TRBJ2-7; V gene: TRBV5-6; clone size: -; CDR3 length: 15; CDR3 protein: CASRGPGQVTYEQYF; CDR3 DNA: TGTGCCAGCAGGGGACCGGGACAGGTAACCTACGAGCAGTACTTC